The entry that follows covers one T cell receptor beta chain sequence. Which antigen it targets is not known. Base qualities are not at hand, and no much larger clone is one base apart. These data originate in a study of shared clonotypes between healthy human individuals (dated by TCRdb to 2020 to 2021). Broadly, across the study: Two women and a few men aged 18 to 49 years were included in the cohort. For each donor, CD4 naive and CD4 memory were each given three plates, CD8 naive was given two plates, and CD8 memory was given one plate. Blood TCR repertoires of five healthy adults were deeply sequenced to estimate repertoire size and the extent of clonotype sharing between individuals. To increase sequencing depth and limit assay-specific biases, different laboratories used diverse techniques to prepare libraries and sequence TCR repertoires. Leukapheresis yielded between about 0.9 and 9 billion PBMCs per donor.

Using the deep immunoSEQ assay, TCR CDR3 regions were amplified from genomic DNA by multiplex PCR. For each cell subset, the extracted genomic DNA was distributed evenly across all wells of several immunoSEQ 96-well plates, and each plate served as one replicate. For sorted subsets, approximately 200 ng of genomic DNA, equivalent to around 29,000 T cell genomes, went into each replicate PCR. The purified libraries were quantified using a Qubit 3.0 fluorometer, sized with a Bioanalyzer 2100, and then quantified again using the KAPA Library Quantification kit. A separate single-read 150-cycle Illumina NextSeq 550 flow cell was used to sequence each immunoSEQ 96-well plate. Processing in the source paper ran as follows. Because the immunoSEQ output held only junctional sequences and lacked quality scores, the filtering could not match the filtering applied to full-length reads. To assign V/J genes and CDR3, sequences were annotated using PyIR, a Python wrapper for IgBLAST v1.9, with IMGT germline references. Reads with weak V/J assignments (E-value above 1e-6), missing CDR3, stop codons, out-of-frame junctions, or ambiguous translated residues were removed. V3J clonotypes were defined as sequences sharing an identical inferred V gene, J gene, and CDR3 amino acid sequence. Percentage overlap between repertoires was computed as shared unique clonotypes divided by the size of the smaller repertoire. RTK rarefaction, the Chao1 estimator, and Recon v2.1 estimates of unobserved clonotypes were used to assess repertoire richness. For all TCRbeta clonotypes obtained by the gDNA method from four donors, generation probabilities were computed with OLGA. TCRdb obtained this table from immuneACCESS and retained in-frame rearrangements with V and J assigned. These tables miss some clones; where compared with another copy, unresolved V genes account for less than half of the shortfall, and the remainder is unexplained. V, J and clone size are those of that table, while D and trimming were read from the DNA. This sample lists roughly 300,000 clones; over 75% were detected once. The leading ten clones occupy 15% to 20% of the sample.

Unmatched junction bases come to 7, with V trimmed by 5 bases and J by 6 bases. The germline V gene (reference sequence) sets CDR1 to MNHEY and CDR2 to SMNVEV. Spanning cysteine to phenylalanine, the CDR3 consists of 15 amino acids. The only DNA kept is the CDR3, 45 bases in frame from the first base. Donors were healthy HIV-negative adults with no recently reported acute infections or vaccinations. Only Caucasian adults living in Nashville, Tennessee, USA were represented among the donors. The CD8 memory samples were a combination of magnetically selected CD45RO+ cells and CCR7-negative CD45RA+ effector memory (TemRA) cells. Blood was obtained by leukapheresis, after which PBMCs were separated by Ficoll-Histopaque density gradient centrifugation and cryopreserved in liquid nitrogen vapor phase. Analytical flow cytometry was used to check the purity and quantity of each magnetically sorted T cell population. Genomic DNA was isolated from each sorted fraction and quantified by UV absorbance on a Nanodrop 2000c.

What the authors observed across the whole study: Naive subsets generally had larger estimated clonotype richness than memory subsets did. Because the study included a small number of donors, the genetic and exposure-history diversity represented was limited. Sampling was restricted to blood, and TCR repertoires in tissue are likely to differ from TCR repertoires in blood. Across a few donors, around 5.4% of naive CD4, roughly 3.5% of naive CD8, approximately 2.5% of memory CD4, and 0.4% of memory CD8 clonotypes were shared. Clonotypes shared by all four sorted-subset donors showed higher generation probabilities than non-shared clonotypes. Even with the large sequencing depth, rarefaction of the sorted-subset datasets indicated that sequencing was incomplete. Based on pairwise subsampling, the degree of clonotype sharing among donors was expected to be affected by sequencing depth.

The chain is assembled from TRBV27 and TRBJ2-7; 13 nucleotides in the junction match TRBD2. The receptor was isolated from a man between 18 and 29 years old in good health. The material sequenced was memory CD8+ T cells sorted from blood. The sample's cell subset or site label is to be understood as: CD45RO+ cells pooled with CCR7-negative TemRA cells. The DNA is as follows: TGTGCCAGCAGTCCTCGACTAGCGGGAGGATTCGAGCAGTACTTC. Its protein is CASSPRLAGGFEQYF.